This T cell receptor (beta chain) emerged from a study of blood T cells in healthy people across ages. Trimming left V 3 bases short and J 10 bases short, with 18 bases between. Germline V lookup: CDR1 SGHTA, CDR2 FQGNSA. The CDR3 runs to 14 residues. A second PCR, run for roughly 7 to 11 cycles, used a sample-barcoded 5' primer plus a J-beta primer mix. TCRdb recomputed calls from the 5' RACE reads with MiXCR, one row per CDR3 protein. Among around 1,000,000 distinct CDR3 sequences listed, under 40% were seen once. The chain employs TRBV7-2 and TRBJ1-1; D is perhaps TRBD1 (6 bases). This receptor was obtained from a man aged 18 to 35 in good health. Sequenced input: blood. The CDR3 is CASSFSLGGLVAFF. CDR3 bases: TGTGCCAGCAGCTTCTCCCTCGGGGGCTTGGTAGCTTTCTTT.